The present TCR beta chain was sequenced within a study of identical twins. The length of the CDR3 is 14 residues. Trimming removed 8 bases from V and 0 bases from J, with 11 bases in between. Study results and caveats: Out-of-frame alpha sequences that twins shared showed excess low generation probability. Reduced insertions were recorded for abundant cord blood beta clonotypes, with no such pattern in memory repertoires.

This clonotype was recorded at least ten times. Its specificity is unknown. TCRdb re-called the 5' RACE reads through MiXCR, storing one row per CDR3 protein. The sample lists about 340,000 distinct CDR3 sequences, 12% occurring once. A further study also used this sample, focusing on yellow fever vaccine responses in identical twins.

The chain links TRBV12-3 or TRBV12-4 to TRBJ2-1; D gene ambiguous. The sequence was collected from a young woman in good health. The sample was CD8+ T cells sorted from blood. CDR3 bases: TGTGCCAGCTCCCCAGCGAGCTCCTACAATGAGCAGTTCTTC. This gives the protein CASSPASSYNEQFF.